A selection of T cell receptor beta chains follows, all from one sample in a study of identical twins. TCRdb reprocessed the 5' RACE reads via MiXCR and lists one record per CDR3 protein. Of approximately 500,000 distinct CDR3 sequences listed, 20% to 30% are singletons. This sample was also put to use in a study of T cells expressing NK-cell markers.

Sequences were obtained from CD4+ T cells sorted from blood. Receptor source: a woman aged 18-35 years in good health. The CDR3 runs from the conserved cysteine through the conserved F or W. The D gene is left open where the match is weak. The listing skips clone size in some rows; elsewhere it reads once, few, many or a size class.

TRBJ2-5 | . | few | TRBV7-2 | TGTGCCAGCAGCTGGGACCGCCAAGAGACCCAGTACTTC | CASSWDRQETQYF
TRBJ1-6 | . | few | TRBV28 | TGTGCCAGCAGTTTTTTAGGGGGGGTTAATTCACCCCTCCACTTT | CASSFLGGVNSPLHF
TRBJ1-2 | . | . | TRBV4-3 | TGCGCCAGCAGCCAAGATAAGAGGCGCGTGGGCTACACCTTC | CASSQDKRRVGYTF
TRBJ2-1 | . | . | TRBV4-3 | TGCGCCAGCAGCCAGGGATCAAAAACAAAGTTCTTC | CASSQGSKTKFF
TRBJ2-6 | . | few | TRBV7-9 | TGTGCCAGCAGCTTGCAGGGGGCCAACGTCCTGACTTTC | CASSLQGANVLTF
TRBJ2-7 | . | few | TRBV10-3 | TGTGCCATCAGTACAACGGCCGAGCAGTACTTC | CAISTTAEQYF
TRBJ2-3 | . | . | TRBV19 | TGTGCCAGTAGAAGGGCAGACACAGATACGCAGTATTTT | CASRRADTDTQYF
TRBJ2-3 | . | . | TRBV6-5 | TGTGCCAGCAGTTACATAGCCCGCACAGATACGCAGTATTTT | CASSYIARTDTQYF
TRBJ1-1 | . | . | TRBV18 | TGTGCCAGCTCACCAGTGGGGTGGACTGAAGCTTTCTTT | CASSPVGWTEAFF
TRBJ1-1 | . | . | TRBV18 | TGTGCCAGCTCACCGGCGGAAAGTGAAGCTTTCTTT | CASSPAESEAFF
TRBJ1-1 | . | . | TRBV29-1 | TGCAGCGTTGAAGTTGATTACCGGGCCAACACTGAAGCTTTCTTT | CSVEVDYRANTEAFF
TRBJ1-5 | TRBD1 | few | TRBV20-1 | TGCAGTGCCTCCCCCGGGACAGGATTCTATAGCAATCAGCCCCAGCATTTT | CSASPGTGFYSNQPQHF
TRBJ1-3 | . | . | TRBV2 | TGTGCCAGCAGTGAAGCGGGCCCAAGGGGAAACACCATATATTTT | CASSEAGPRGNTIYF
TRBJ1-1 | . | . | TRBV7-9 | TGTGCCAGCGTACCCGGGGCGGGCACTGAAGCTTTCTTT | CASVPGAGTEAFF
TRBJ2-1 | TRBD2 | few | TRBV9 | TGTGCCAGCAGCGTGAGGACTAGCGGGGGCTACAATGAGCAGTTCTTC | CASSVRTSGGYNEQFF
TRBJ2-2 | TRBD2 | few | TRBV12-3/TRBV12-4 | TGTGCCAGCAGTTCTAGCGGGGGGGCCCTTGGGGAGCTGTTTTTT | CASSSSGGALGELFF
TRBJ2-3 | TRBD2 | . | TRBV9 | TGTGCCAGCAGCGCAGAGGGACTAGCGGGCCCAGATACGCAGTATTTT | CASSAEGLAGPDTQYF
TRBJ1-2 | TRBD1 | . | TRBV7-2 | TGTGCCAGCAGCCTGGCGGGGACAGGGTACTATGGCTACACCTTC | CASSLAGTGYYGYTF
TRBJ2-7 | . | many | TRBV10-3 | TGTGCCATCAGTGAGTCGGGGGACTACGAGCAGTACTTC | CAISESGDYEQYF
TRBJ2-6 | TRBD1 | . | TRBV11-1 | TGTGCCAGCAGCTTATCTACCGGGACAGGGAGAAGAGGGGGGGCCAACGTCCTGACTTTC | CASSLSTGTGRRGGANVLTF
TRBJ2-1 | . | . | TRBV20-1 | TGCAGTGCTAGGAATGAGCAGTTCTTC | CSARNEQFF